The 7 T cell receptor beta chains presented below share a single source sample, sequenced in a study of cytomegalovirus exposure and HLA in healthy donors. Primers for the PCR totalled 60 Vbeta and 13 Jbeta. Repertoires were generated with immunoSEQ multiplex PCR, while TCRdb's copy carries only in-frame clones and drops some. The sample consists of 150,000 to 200,000 clones, about 78% of them appearing once. The sample consisted of PBMCs. The origin of the receptors is a man in his fifties or sixties in good health and CMV-seronegative.

This sequence joins TRBV28 and TRBJ1-4; D is undetermined. This CDR3 has 16 residues. The germline V gene has CDR1 MDHEN and CDR2 SYDVKM. V dropped 5 bases and J dropped 0 bases, with 13 bases sitting between them. CDR3 residues: CASSRRAVATNEKLFF. CDR3 sequence (DNA): TGTGCCAGCAGTCGGCGGGCAGTTGCAACTAATGAAAAACTGTTTTTT.

The J gene is TRBJ1-5, the V gene TRBV4-3; D ambiguous. Germline CDR1 and CDR2: LGHNA and YSLEER. V lost 0 bases, J lost 6 bases, and 9 bases lay in between. This CDR3 has 14 residues. The CDR3 spells CASSQDLLSQPQHF. The CDR3 DNA follows: TGCGCCAGCAGCCAAGACTTGTTGAGTCAGCCCCAGCATTTT.

The V and J genes are TRBV10-2 and TRBJ2-1, with 14 bases that match TRBD2. CDR3 length: 17 amino acids. Looked up from germline, CDR1 is WSHSY and CDR2 is SAAADI. J gave up 8 bases and V 4 bases, and 10 bases lay outside the gene matches. This CDR3 reads CASSVFGTSGGVDEQFF. Here the CDR3 DNA reads TGCGCCAGCAGTGTATTCGGGACTAGCGGGGGTGTGGATGAGCAGTTCTTC.

This chain uses TRBV9 with TRBJ2-1; 7 positions match TRBD2. After removal of 0 bases from V and 10 bases from J, the junction contained 1 base not matched to a gene. Germline CDR1 reads SGDLS; CDR2 reads YYNGEE. This CDR3 comprises 12 residues. The CDR3 bases are TGTGCCAGCAGCGTAGAAGCGGGAGAGCAGTTCTTC. Protein: CASSVEAGEQFF.

The gene calls are TRBV6-4 and TRBJ1-2, with unresolved D. The V gene lost 3 bases and the J gene lost 7 bases, with 15 bases spanning the gap. This CDR3 is built from 14 residues. The V gene's germline CDR1 is MRHNA and CDR2 SNTAGT. The CDR3 sequence: CASSEMGNPSGYTF. The CDR3 nucleotides read TGTGCCAGCAGTGAGATGGGCAATCCCTCTGGCTACACCTTC.

This clone has a handful of counts. The chain has TRBV7-2 and TRBJ1-2; D is perhaps TRBD1 (5 bases). Germline V gene sequence: CDR1 SGHTA, CDR2 FQGNSA. The CDR3 sequence is 13 residues long. V shed 6 bases and J shed 8 bases, with 16 bases lying between them. Here the CDR3 reads CASSRDFEGGYTF. The CDR3 nucleotides are TGTGCCAGCAGTCGGGACTTCGAAGGAGGCTACACCTTC.

Here the CDR3 reads CASSHGSRNQPQHF. The CDR3 DNA sequence: TGTGCCAGTAGCCACGGATCGCGCAATCAGCCCCAGCATTTT. The V gene is TRBV6-5, the J gene TRBJ1-5; D call uncertain. The germline V gene has CDR1 MNHEY and CDR2 SVGAGI. V shed 9 bases and J shed 2 bases, with 14 bases lying between them. The CDR3 covers 14 residues.